The 8 T cell receptor beta chains reported below all come from one sample, sequenced in a study of beta chain features in type 1 diabetes. Sequencing targeted expressed TCRB transcripts, as all isolated RNA had been reverse transcribed. Repertoires were generated with immunoSEQ multiplex PCR, while TCRdb's copy carries only in-frame clones and drops some. This table has under 800,000 clones, 15% appearing once. The specimen was naive CD4+ T cells from blood. These receptors all stem from a man younger than 30 in good health.

V gene TRBV27 combines with J gene TRBJ1-5, with D possibly TRBD1 on 6 matching bases. This CDR3 comprises 18 residues. The germline V gene has CDR1 MNHEY and CDR2 SMNVEV (reference sequence). Trimming pared 5 bases from V and 0 bases from J, leaving 20 bases between. CDR3 amino acids: CASSAGTPRWNSNQPQHF. DNA for the CDR3: TGTGCCAGCAGTGCCGGGACACCTCGGTGGAATAGCAATCAGCCCCAGCATTTT.

This clone occurred a few times. This chain connects TRBV13 to TRBJ2-2; D perhaps matches TRBD1 (6 bases). Trimming took off 5 bases at V and 0 bases at J, with 10 bases between the two ends. The CDR3 has 15 amino acids. CDR1 and CDR2 from the germline V gene are PRHDT and FYEKMQ (reference sequence). CDR3 coding DNA: TGTGCCAGCAGCCGGGGACACTCGAACACCGGGGAGCTGTTTTTT. This sequence encodes CASSRGHSNTGELFF.

V is TRBV10-3 and J is TRBJ2-2, with TRBD2 as a possible D gene (7 bases). The CDR3 consists of 13 residues. Germline-derived CDR1 and CDR2 are ENHRY and SYGVKD. The germline V and J ends were trimmed by 9 bases and 4 bases, with 12 bases remaining between them. CDR3 nucleotide sequence: TGTGCCATATCAGGGGAGGGCACCGGGGAGCTGTTTTTT. This codes for CAISGEGTGELFF.

This clone was seen more than once but under ten times. V is TRBV5-1 and J is TRBJ2-7, with D possibly matching TRBD1 (5 bases). Germline V CDR1 and CDR2: SGHRS, YFSETQ. The CDR3 spans 14 residues. V was trimmed by 3 bases and J by 0 bases, leaving 10 bases between them. CDR3 sequence reads: CASSYRQSSYEQYF. The CDR3 DNA reads TGCGCCAGCAGCTACCGACAGAGCTCCTACGAGCAGTACTTC.

In DNA form, the CDR3 reads TGTGCCAGCAGCCAAGCCAGCGGGGAGAAGTACAATGAGCAGTTCTTC. Translation gives CASSQASGEKYNEQFF. J is TRBJ2-1 and V is TRBV4-2; 7 nucleotides agree with TRBD2. With V trimmed by 1 base and J by 4 bases, 7 bases remained unmatched. CDR3 length: 16 residues. In germline, CDR1 is LGHNA, CDR2 YNFKEQ.

Note on this clone: The sample carries other DNA sequences with the same CDR3. V gene TRBV18 combines with J gene TRBJ2-3; TRBD2 matches at 8 bases. V gave up 3 bases and J gave up 1 base; unmatched junction bases: 6. The V gene's germline CDR1 is KGHSH and CDR2 LQKENI. This CDR3 has 16 amino acids. CDR3 protein: CASSPLGAGGTDTQYF. The CDR3 nucleotides read TGTGCCAGCTCACCTCTTGGAGCGGGGGGCACAGATACGCAGTATTTT.

This clone appeared a few times. V usage is TRBV9 and J usage is TRBJ2-1; the D gene could be TRBD1 or TRBD2 (5 bases each). Germline V gives CDR1 SGDLS, CDR2 YYNGEE. CDR3 length: 15 amino acids. The ends were cut back, 5 bases at V and 6 bases at J, with 18 bases in the middle. The CDR3 spells CASRPTGTAANEQFF. The CDR3 DNA reads TGTGCCAGCAGGCCCACCGGGACGGCGGCCAATGAGCAGTTCTTC.

The gene calls are TRBV4-3 and TRBJ1-2; D is unresolved. The V gene's germline CDR1 is LGHNA and CDR2 YSLEER. CDR3 size: 16 residues. The V gene lost 7 bases and the J gene lost 3 bases, with 21 bases spanning the gap. DNA for the CDR3: TGCGCCAGCAAAAAGATAATTCCAGGACGAGACTATGGCTACACCTTC. It specifies CASKKIIPGRDYGYTF.